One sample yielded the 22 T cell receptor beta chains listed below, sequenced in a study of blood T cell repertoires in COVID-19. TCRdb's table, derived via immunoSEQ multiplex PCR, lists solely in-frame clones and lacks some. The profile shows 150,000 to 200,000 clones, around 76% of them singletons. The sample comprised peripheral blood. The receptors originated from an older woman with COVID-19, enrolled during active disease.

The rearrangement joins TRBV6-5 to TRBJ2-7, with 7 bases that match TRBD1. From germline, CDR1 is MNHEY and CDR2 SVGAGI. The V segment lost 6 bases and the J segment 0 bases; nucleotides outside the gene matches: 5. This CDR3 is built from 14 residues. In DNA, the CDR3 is TGTGCCAGCAGAGCGAACAGGGGCTCCTACGAGCAGTACGTC. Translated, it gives CASRANRGSYEQYV.

This CDR3 reads CASSRRQGLTDTQYF. The CDR3 DNA is TGTGCCAGCAGCCGGAGACAGGGGTTGACAGATACGCAGTATTTT. The V and J genes are TRBV11-2 and TRBJ2-3; 8 nucleotides match TRBD1. The length of the CDR3 is 15 residues. The germline V gene has CDR1 SGHAT and CDR2 FQNNGV. With 5 bases clipped from V and 3 bases from J, the junction kept 7 bases outside the gene matches.

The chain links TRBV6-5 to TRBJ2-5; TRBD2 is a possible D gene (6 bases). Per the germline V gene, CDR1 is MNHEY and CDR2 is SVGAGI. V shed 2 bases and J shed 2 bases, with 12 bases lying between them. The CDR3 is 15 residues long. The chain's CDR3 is CASSYTGLTQETQYF. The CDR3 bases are TGTGCCAGCAGTTACACGGGACTTACTCAAGAGACCCAGTACTTC.

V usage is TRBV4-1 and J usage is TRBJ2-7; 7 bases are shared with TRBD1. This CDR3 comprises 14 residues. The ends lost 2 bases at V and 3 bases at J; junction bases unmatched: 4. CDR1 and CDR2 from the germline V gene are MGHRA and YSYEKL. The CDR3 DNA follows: TGCGCCAGCAGCCAAACAGGGGTAGGCTACGAGCAGTACGTC. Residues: CASSQTGVGYEQYV.

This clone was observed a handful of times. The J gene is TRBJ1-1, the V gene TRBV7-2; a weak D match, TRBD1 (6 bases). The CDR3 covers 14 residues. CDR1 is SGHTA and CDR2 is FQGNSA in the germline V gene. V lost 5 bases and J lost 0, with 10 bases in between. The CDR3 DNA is TGTGCCAGCAGCCCGACAGGATTGAACACTGAAGCTTTCTTT. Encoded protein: CASSPTGLNTEAFF.

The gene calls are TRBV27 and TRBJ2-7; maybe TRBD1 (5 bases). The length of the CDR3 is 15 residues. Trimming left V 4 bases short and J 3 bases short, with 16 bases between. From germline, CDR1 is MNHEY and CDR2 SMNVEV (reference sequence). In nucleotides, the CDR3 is TGTGCCAGCAGTTACTCGCTTTCAGGGCTCTACGAGCAGTACTTC. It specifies CASSYSLSGLYEQYF.

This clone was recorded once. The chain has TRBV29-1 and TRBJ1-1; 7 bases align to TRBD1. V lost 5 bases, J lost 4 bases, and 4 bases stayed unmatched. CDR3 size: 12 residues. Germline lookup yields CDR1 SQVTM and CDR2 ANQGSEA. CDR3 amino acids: CSVYQGGTEAFF. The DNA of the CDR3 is TGCAGCGTTTATCAGGGGGGCACTGAAGCTTTCTTT.

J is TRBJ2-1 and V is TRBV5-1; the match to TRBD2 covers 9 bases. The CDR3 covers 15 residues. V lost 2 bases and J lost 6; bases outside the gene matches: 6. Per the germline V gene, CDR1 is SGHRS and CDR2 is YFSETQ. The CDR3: CASSFWAGGGNEQFF. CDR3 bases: TGCGCCAGCAGCTTTTGGGCGGGAGGGGGCAATGAGCAGTTCTTC.

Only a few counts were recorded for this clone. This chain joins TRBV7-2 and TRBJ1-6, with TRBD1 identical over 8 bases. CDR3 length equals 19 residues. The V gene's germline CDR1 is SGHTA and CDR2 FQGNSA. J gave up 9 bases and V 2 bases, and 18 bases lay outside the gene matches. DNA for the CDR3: TGTGCCAGCAGCTTACTCACTCCCCAGGGGGCGTTTGGAATTTCACCCCTCCACTTT. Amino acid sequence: CASSLLTPQGAFGISPLHF. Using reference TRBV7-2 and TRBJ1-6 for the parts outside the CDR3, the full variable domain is GAGVSQSPSNKVTEKGKDVELRCDPISGHTALYWYRQSLGQGLEFLIYFQGNSAPDKSGLPSDRFSAERTGGSVSTLTIQRTQQEDSAVYLCASSLLTPQGAFGISPLHFGNGTRLTVT.

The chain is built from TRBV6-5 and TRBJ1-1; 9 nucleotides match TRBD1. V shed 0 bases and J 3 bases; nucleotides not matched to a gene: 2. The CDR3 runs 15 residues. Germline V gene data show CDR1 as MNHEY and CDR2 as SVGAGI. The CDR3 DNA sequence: TGTGCCAGCAGTTACTCGAGGACAGGGGACACTGAAGCTTTCTTT. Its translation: CASSYSRTGDTEAFF.

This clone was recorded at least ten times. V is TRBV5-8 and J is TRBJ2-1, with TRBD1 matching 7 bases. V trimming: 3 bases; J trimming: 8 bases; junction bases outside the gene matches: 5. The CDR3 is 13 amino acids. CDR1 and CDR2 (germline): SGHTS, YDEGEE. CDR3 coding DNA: TGTGCCAGCAGCTCCCCGACAGGGTATGAGCAGTTCTTC. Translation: CASSSPTGYEQFF.

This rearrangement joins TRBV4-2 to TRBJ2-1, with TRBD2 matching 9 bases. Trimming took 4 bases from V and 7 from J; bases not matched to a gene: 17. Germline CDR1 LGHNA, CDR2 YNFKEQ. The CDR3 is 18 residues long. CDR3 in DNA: TGTGCCAGCAGCCCTTCCGGTTTGGCGGGAGGGCCTTGGAATGAGCAGTTCTTC. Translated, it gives CASSPSGLAGGPWNEQFF.

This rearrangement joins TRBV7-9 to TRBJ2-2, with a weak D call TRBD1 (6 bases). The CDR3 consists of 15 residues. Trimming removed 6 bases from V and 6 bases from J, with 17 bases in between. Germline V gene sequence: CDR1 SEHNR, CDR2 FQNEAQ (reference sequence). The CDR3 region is CASRQNGQTPGELFF. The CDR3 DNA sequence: TGTGCCAGCAGACAGAACGGACAGACCCCCGGGGAGCTGTTTTTT.

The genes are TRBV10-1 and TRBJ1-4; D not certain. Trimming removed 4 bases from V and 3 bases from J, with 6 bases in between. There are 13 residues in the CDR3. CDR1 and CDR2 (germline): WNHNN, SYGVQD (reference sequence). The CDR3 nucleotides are TGCGCCAGCAGTGCTACTCCTAATGAAAAACTGTTTTTT. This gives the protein CASSATPNEKLFF.

For the CDR3, the DNA is TGTGCCAGCAGAAAGACAGGGGGCAATCAGCCCCAGCATTTT. Its protein product is CASRKTGGNQPQHF. The rearrangement links TRBV6-5 to TRBJ1-5, with 8 bases aligning to TRBD1. CDR3 size: 14 residues. V trimming: 6 bases; J trimming: 2 bases; junction bases outside the gene matches: 3. Germline loops: CDR1 MNHEY, CDR2 SVGAGI.

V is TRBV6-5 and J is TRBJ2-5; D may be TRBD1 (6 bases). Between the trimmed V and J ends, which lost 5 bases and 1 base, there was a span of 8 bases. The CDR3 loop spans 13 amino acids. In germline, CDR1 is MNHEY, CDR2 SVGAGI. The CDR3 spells CASSQGSQETQYF. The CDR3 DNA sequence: TGTGCCAGCAGTCAGGGGTCCCAAGAGACCCAGTACTTC.

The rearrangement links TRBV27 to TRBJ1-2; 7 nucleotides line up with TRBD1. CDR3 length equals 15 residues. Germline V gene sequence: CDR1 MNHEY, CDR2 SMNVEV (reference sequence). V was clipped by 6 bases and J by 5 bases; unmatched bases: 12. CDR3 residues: CASRPSGGGNYGYTF. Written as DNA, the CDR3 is TGTGCCAGCAGGCCATCAGGGGGTGGAAATTATGGCTACACCTTC.

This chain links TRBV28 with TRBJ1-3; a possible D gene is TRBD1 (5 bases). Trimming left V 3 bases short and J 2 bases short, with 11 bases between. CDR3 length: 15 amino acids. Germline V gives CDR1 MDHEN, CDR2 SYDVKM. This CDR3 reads CASSLIPGTGNTIYF. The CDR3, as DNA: TGTGCCAGCAGTTTGATTCCAGGGACTGGAAACACCATATATTTT.

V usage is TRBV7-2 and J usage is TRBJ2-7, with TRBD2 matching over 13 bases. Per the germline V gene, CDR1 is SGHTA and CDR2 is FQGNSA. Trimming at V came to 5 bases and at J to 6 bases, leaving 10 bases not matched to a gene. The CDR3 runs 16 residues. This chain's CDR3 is CASSPGGGLAGAEQYF. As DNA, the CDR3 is TGTGCCAGCAGCCCAGGGGGCGGACTAGCGGGAGCCGAGCAGTACTTC. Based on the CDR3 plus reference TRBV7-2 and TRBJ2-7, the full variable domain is GAGVSQSPSNKVTEKGKDVELRCDPISGHTALYWYRQSLGQGLEFLIYFQGNSAPDKSGLPSDRFSAERTGGSVSTLTIQRTQQEDSAVYLCASSPGGGLAGAEQYFGPGTRLTVT.

Written as DNA, the CDR3 is TGTGCCAGCAGTTTGAGACAGGGAAGGGACTATGGCTACACCTTC. It specifies CASSLRQGRDYGYTF. The gene calls are TRBV27 and TRBJ1-2, with 7 positions matching TRBD1. With V trimmed by 3 bases and J by 3 bases, 7 bases remained unmatched. The CDR3 has 15 residues. Germline V gene sequence: CDR1 MNHEY, CDR2 SMNVEV (reference sequence).

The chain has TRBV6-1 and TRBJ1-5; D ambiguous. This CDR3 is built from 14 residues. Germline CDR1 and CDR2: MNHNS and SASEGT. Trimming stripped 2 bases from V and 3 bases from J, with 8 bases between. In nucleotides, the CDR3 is TGTGCCAGCAGTGAACAGGCTACCAATCAGCCCCAGCATTTT. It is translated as CASSEQATNQPQHF.

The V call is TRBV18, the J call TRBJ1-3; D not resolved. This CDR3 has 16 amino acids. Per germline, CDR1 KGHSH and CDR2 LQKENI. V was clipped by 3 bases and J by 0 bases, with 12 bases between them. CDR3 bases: TGTGCCAGCTCACCCCTCACACGGGGCTCTGGAAACACCATATATTTT. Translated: CASSPLTRGSGNTIYF. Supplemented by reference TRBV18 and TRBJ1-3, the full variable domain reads NAGVMQNPRHLVRRRGQEARLRCSPMKGHSHVYWYRQLPEEGLKFMVYLQKENIIDESGMPKERFSAEFPKEGPSILRIQQVVRGDSAAYFCASSPLTRGSGNTIYFGEGSWLTVV.